The 9 T cell receptor beta chains listed next were all sequenced from one sample in a study of shared clonotypes between healthy human individuals. Libraries were prepared by immunoSEQ multiplex PCR; TCRdb keeps only in-frame clonotypes and omits some of them. The sample contains millions of clones, about 92% of which appear only once. Naive CD8 isolation took CD45RO-negative cells positively selected for CCR7 and excluded terminally differentiated effector memory CD45RA+ cells. Sequencing was done on a sample of naive CD8+ T cells from PBMCs. The source is a young man in good health. Some clones in this sample may be carry-over from other donors' samples.

V gene TRBV27 combines with J gene TRBJ2-1; 7 bases map to TRBD2. Looked up from germline, CDR1 is MNHEY and CDR2 is SMNVEV (reference sequence). This CDR3 has 13 residues. V lost 4 bases, J lost 15 bases, and 12 bases stayed unmatched. The DNA of the CDR3 is TGTGCCAGCAGTTCGACTAGCTACGACTACCGGTTCTTC. This gives the protein CASSSTSYDYRFF.

As regards this clone: This specimen includes other DNA sequences encoding the same CDR3. The chain carries TRBV28 and TRBJ1-5; unclear D gene. Deletions cut 5 bases from V and 4 bases from J, with 12 bases between. The CDR3 loop spans 14 amino acids. CDR1 is MDHEN and CDR2 is SYDVKM in the germline V gene. The CDR3 spells CASSLDPSNQPQHF. CDR3 in DNA: TGTGCCAGCAGTCTAGACCCTTCGAATCAGCCCCAGCATTTT.

The chain carries TRBV7-8 and TRBJ2-3; TRBD2 is a possible D gene (5 bases). The V and J ends lost 5 bases and 6 bases respectively, with 9 bases between them. The CDR3 loop spans 12 amino acids. Germline-derived CDR1 and CDR2 are SGHVS and FQNEAQ. The chain's CDR3 is CASSLPGDTQYF. The CDR3 DNA sequence: TGTGCCAGCAGCCTCCCGGGGGATACGCAGTATTTT.

The chain couples TRBV10-1 to TRBJ2-3, with D tentatively TRBD1 (5 bases). The V end lost 3 bases, the J end lost 0 bases, and 7 bases lay between the germline ends. The CDR3 covers 14 residues. Germline values: CDR1 WNHNN, CDR2 SYGVQD (reference sequence). The CDR3 bases are TGCGCCAGCAGTGAACGACAGAGCACAGATACGCAGTATTTT. Amino acids: CASSERQSTDTQYF.

This clone was seen a single time. The V gene is TRBV27, the J gene TRBJ2-5; 8 bases are shared with TRBD1. CDR1 is MNHEY, CDR2 SMNVEV, per germline (reference sequence). The CDR3 runs 15 residues. After removal of 5 bases from V and 2 bases from J, the junction contained 7 bases not matched to a gene. The CDR3 region is CASSPWTGSQETQYF. The DNA of the CDR3 is TGTGCCAGCAGTCCCTGGACAGGGTCACAAGAGACCCAGTACTTC.

To note about this clone: Different DNA sequences within this sample yield the same CDR3. The chain joins TRBV27 to TRBJ2-7, with D possibly matching TRBD1 (5 bases). V gave up 2 bases and J gave up 0 bases, with 8 bases separating them. Germline assignment: CDR1 MNHEY and CDR2 SMNVEV (reference sequence). This CDR3 is 14 amino acids long. This chain's CDR3 is CASSLGTGSYEQYF. CDR3 nucleotide sequence: TGTGCCAGCAGTTTAGGAACAGGCTCCTACGAGCAGTACTTC.

This rearrangement joins TRBV10-3 to TRBJ2-5; TRBD2 matches at 8 bases. Germline V gene data show CDR1 as ENHRY and CDR2 as SYGVKD. The CDR3 is 13 amino acids. The V and J ends lost 6 bases and 13 bases, in that order; junction bases with no gene match: 13. This CDR3 reads CAISAGLAAEGYF. In DNA, the CDR3 is TGTGCCATCAGCGCCGGACTAGCTGCAGAGGGGTACTTC.

The chain's CDR3 is CASSFITTGELFF. CDR3 bases: TGTGCCAGCAGCTTTATTACCACCGGGGAGCTGTTTTTT. The rearrangement joins TRBV9 to TRBJ2-2, with D unresolved. Germline CDR1 SGDLS, CDR2 YYNGEE. This CDR3 has 13 amino acids. The V and J ends lost 4 bases and 4 bases respectively, with 8 bases between them.

This chain links TRBV7-2 with TRBJ2-7; weak D call: TRBD1 (6 bases). Looked up from germline, CDR1 is SGHTA and CDR2 is FQGNSA. The CDR3 loop spans 14 amino acids. With 5 bases removed from V and 4 bases from J, the gap between germline ends came to 15 bases. CDR3 DNA: TGTGCCAGCAGCCCCCAGGGGATCCCATACGAGCAGTACTTC. As protein: CASSPQGIPYEQYF.